A single sample gave rise to the 25 T cell receptor beta chains below, sequenced in a study of follicular helper T cells after annual influenza vaccination. Libraries were prepared by immunoSEQ multiplex PCR; TCRdb keeps only in-frame clonotypes and omits some of them. The top ten clones hold about 1.8% of a sample with several thousand clones, over 80% of them seen once. Noted time point: 2014-2015 season, 7 days after vaccination. Source: CXCR5+ CD38- circulating T follicular helper cells from blood, taken 7 days after influenza vaccination. Subset of the sample: circulating Tfh, non-naive CD4+CXCR5+PD-1+ (ICOS+CD38+ or ICOS-CD38-). All receptors derive from an adult who received the influenza vaccine.

This clone was picked up one time. V usage is TRBV6-1 and J usage is TRBJ2-2, with 7 positions matching TRBD1. The length of the CDR3 is 12 residues. Germline lookup yields CDR1 MNHNS and CDR2 SASEGT. Trimming took 6 bases from V and 5 from J; bases not matched to a gene: 0. Here the CDR3 DNA reads TGTGCCAGCAGGGGACAGACCGGGGAGCTGTTTTTT. It translates to CASRGQTGELFF.

J is TRBJ1-4 and V is TRBV2; no definite D call. Germline V gene sequence: CDR1 SNHLY, CDR2 FYNNEI. V was pared by 4 bases and J by 5 bases, with 5 bases between. The CDR3 length is 12 residues. Written as DNA, the CDR3 is TGTGCCAGCAGTGCGCAGAATGAAAAACTGTTTTTT. It is translated as CASSAQNEKLFF.

The chain joins TRBV19 to TRBJ1-1; unclear D gene. The CDR3 loop spans 15 amino acids. The germline V gene encodes CDR1 LNHDA and CDR2 SQIVND (reference sequence). V lost 5 bases to trimming and J lost 0 bases, with 13 bases between them. The CDR3 reads CASSPPLALNTEAFF. The CDR3 nucleotides are TGTGCCAGTAGTCCCCCCTTGGCCCTGAACACTGAAGCTTTCTTT.

The chain recombines TRBV11-2 with TRBJ2-7; D is possibly TRBD1 or TRBD2 (5 bases each). Deletions cut 0 bases from V and 8 bases from J, with 8 bases between. This CDR3 comprises 12 residues. CDR1 SGHAT and CDR2 FQNNGV come from the germline V gene. In DNA form, the CDR3 reads TGTGCCAGCAGCTTAGATACGGGACAGCAGTACTTC. It translates to CASSLDTGQQYF.

In DNA form, the CDR3 reads TGTGCCAGCAGCTTCATACGTAGTACCTATAATTCACCCCTCCACTTT. This gives the protein CASSFIRSTYNSPLHF. The chain has TRBV5-5 and TRBJ1-6; D ambiguous. CDR1 and CDR2 (germline): SGHKS, YYEKEE (reference sequence). The V gene lost 2 bases and the J gene lost 2 bases, with 11 bases spanning the gap. CDR3 size: 16 residues. Filled out from reference TRBV5-5 and TRBJ1-6, the complete variable domain reads DAGVTQSPTHLIKTRGQQVTLRCSPISGHKSVSWYQQVLGQGPQFIFQYYEKEERGRGNFPDRFSARQFPNYSSELNVNALLLGDSALYLCASSFIRSTYNSPLHFGNGTRLTVT.

The chain combines TRBV28 with TRBJ2-7, with TRBD1 matching 11 bases. V was clipped by 4 bases and J by 3 bases; unmatched bases: 5. Germline lookup yields CDR1 MDHEN and CDR2 SYDVKM. The CDR3 length is 15 residues. CDR3 nucleotide sequence: TGTGCCAGCAGTTCCCAAGGGACAGGGGGCTACGAGCAGTACTTC. Protein product: CASSSQGTGGYEQYF.

The chain employs TRBV5-1 and TRBJ2-3; D may be TRBD1 (5 bases). V lost 7 bases and J 0 bases, leaving 12 bases between the germline ends. The V gene's germline CDR1 is SGHRS and CDR2 YFSETQ. CDR3 length: 14 residues. The CDR3, as DNA: TGCGCCAGCCAGACAGAGCCTAGCACAGATACGCAGTATTTT. This codes for CASQTEPSTDTQYF.

The chain is built from TRBV7-2 and TRBJ2-7; 8 nucleotides agree with TRBD1. Trimming cost V 4 bases and J 2 bases; bases outside gene matches: 13. The CDR3 loop spans 17 amino acids. Germline-derived CDR1 and CDR2 are SGHTA and FQGNSA. CDR3 in amino acids: CASSSPLRTGRAYEQYF. The CDR3, as DNA: TGTGCCAGCAGCTCACCCCTGCGGACAGGGCGGGCCTACGAGCAGTACTTC.

By share, this clone ranks as large. J is TRBJ1-2 and V is TRBV2; D remains ambiguous. Trimming pared 6 bases from V and 6 bases from J, leaving 14 bases between. CDR1 and CDR2 (germline): SNHLY, FYNNEI. The CDR3 has 13 residues. For the CDR3, the DNA is TGTGCCAGCAGCGCTAGGAATAGGGATGGCTACACCTTC. Translation: CASSARNRDGYTF. The full variable domain, in which reference TRBV2 and TRBJ1-2 provide the parts outside the CDR3, is EPEVTQTPSHQVTQMGQEVILRCVPISNHLYFYWYRQILGQKVEFLVSFYNNEISEKSEIFDDQFSVERPDGSNFTLKIRSTKLEDSAMYFCASSARNRDGYTFGSGTRLTVV.

This clone was counted a few times. V usage is TRBV5-1 and J usage is TRBJ1-6, with 7 nucleotides matching TRBD1. Per germline, CDR1 SGHRS and CDR2 YFSETQ. The CDR3 has 14 residues. After removal of 4 bases from V and 10 bases from J, the junction contained 8 bases not matched to a gene. CDR3 coding DNA: TGCGCCAGCAGCCTTGACAGGGACGACTCACCCCTCCACTTT. As protein: CASSLDRDDSPLHF.

This clone showed up just a few times. This chain links TRBV6-5 with TRBJ2-7; TRBD1 matches at 7 bases. CDR3 size: 11 residues. The germline V gene has CDR1 MNHEY and CDR2 SVGAGI. V shed 10 bases, J shed 5 bases, and the junction held 5 bases outside the gene matches. The CDR3 reads CAIRQGHEQYF. The CDR3 DNA sequence: TGTGCCATCCGACAGGGTCACGAGCAGTACTTC.

The chain links TRBV5-1 to TRBJ2-3, with D tentatively TRBD1 (6 bases). Per the germline V gene, CDR1 is SGHRS and CDR2 is YFSETQ. The V end lost 3 bases, the J end lost 0 bases, and 8 bases lay between the germline ends. This CDR3 spans 14 amino acids. This chain's CDR3 is CASSWGRSTDTQYF. CDR3 nucleotide sequence: TGCGCCAGCAGCTGGGGGCGGAGCACAGATACGCAGTATTTT.

The chain joins TRBV5-5 to TRBJ2-7; 7 bases agree with TRBD1. The CDR3 loop spans 16 amino acids. Trimming cost V 0 bases and J 2 bases; bases outside gene matches: 8. From germline, CDR1 is SGHKS and CDR2 YYEKEE (reference sequence). CDR3: CASSLVPGGGTYEQYF. The CDR3 coding sequence is TGTGCCAGCAGCTTGGTCCCAGGGGGTGGCACCTACGAGCAGTACTTC.

The chain couples TRBV28 to TRBJ1-2; the D gene is possibly TRBD1 (6 bases). CDR1 is MDHEN and CDR2 is SYDVKM in the germline V gene. Trimming left V 2 bases short and J 4 bases short, with 11 bases between. The CDR3 has 14 residues. The CDR3 DNA reads TGTGCCAGCAGTTTAGCAGGGGACCCCTATGGCTACACCTTC. Translated: CASSLAGDPYGYTF.

This chain uses TRBV28 with TRBJ1-4; 8 bases line up with TRBD1. This CDR3 is 17 amino acids long. Trimming cost V 5 bases and J 6 bases; bases outside gene matches: 14. Germline V gene data show CDR1 as MDHEN and CDR2 as SYDVKM. This CDR3 reads CASSLLYGETGDEKLFF. As DNA, the CDR3 is TGTGCCAGCAGTCTATTATATGGGGAGACAGGGGATGAAAAACTGTTTTTT.

In DNA form, the CDR3 reads TGCAGTGCTCCCCCCTGGGATACGCAGTATTTT. This gives the protein CSAPPWDTQYF. The chain employs TRBV20-1 and TRBJ2-3; D is unclear. Germline CDR1 and CDR2: DFQATT and SNEGSKA (reference sequence). CDR3 length: 11 amino acids. The V end was cut by 5 bases, the J end by 6 bases, with 9 bases between.

The rearrangement links TRBV7-8 to TRBJ2-1; 10 bases agree with TRBD2. Germline CDR1 and CDR2: SGHVS and FQNEAQ. The CDR3 is made up of 15 amino acids. V shed 7 bases, J shed 8 bases, and the junction held 11 bases outside the gene matches. DNA of the CDR3: TGTGCCAGCAACTCAGCGGGGGGGCTCATTGATGAGCAGTTCTTC. Its translation is CASNSAGGLIDEQFF.

The J gene is TRBJ2-7, the V gene TRBV4-2; TRBD1 might be the D (5 bases). Germline CDR1 is LGHNA and CDR2 is YNFKEQ. Trimming stripped 4 bases from V and 5 bases from J, with 18 bases between. The CDR3 extends over 15 amino acids. The CDR3 is CASSPSWGLGNEQYF. The CDR3 DNA is TGTGCCAGCAGCCCATCCTGGGGCTTAGGGAACGAGCAGTACTTC.

This clone was counted once. The chain carries TRBV6-6 and TRBJ1-1, with D hard to call. The CDR3 is 12 residues long. The germline V gene has CDR1 MNHNY and CDR2 SVGAGI (reference sequence). Trimming pared 4 bases from V and 8 bases from J, leaving 11 bases between. DNA of the CDR3: TGTGCCAGCAGTTTCCCCGGGAGAGAAGCTTTCTTT. Its protein product is CASSFPGREAFF.

The rearrangement uses TRBV5-8 and TRBJ2-7; possible D gene TRBD2, 6 bases. CDR3 size: 15 residues. Trimming removed 3 bases from V and 6 bases from J, with 19 bases in between. CDR1 is SGHTS, CDR2 YDEGEE, per germline. Written as DNA, the CDR3 is TGTGCCAGCAGCTCCTATCGGAGGGCTAAGGGCGAGCAGTACTTC. Its protein is CASSSYRRAKGEQYF. Full variable domain (missing parts from reference TRBV5-8 and TRBJ2-7): EAGVTQSPTHLIKTRGQQATLRCSPISGHTSVYWYQQALGLGLQFLLWYDEGEERNRGNFPPRFSGRQFPNYSSELNVNALELEDSALYLCASSSYRRAKGEQYFGPGTRLTVT.

The chain carries TRBV19 and TRBJ1-1, with TRBD1 matching 8 bases. The junction had 14 bases not matched to a gene; V was cut back by 11 bases and J by 6 bases. The germline V gene has CDR1 LNHDA and CDR2 SQIVND (reference sequence). The CDR3 loop spans 14 amino acids. The CDR3 reads CAAQDRAGYAEAFF. In DNA, the CDR3 is TGTGCCGCCCAGGACAGGGCGGGGTACGCTGAAGCTTTCTTT.

V gene TRBV5-1 combines with J gene TRBJ2-6; 14 bases are shared with TRBD2. Germline-derived CDR1 and CDR2 are SGHRS and YFSETQ. V gave up 4 bases and J gave up 4 bases; unmatched junction bases: 4. The CDR3 runs 17 residues. The CDR3 region is CASSPGLAGGGANVLTF. The CDR3 nucleotides read TGCGCCAGCAGCCCAGGACTAGCGGGGGGCGGGGCCAACGTCCTGACTTTC.

V gene TRBV19 combines with J gene TRBJ2-7, with 10 bases fitting TRBD1. The CDR3 is made up of 16 amino acids. Unmatched junction bases numbered 11, after V lost 7 bases and J lost 2 bases. Germline CDR1 and CDR2: LNHDA and SQIVND (reference sequence). The CDR3 DNA sequence: TGTGCCAGTACCCCCACCGGGACAGGGGCTACCTACGAGCAGTACTTC. Residues: CASTPTGTGATYEQYF. Drawing the rest from reference TRBV19 and TRBJ2-7, the complete variable domain is DGGITQSPKYLFRKEGQNVTLSCEQNLNHDAMYWYRQDPGQGLRLIYYSQIVNDFQKGDIAEGYSVSREKKESFPLTVTSAQKNPTAFYLCASTPTGTGATYEQYFGPGTRLTVT.

V and J are TRBV7-7 and TRBJ2-3; 7 nucleotides align to TRBD2. V lost 5 bases, J lost 3 bases, and 11 bases stayed unmatched. This CDR3 has 16 residues. Germline CDR1 reads SSHAT; CDR2 reads FNYEAQ (reference sequence). CDR3 sequence reads: CASSLRGGGGTDTQYF. CDR3 bases: TGTGCCAGCAGCCTTCGCGGGGGTGGGGGAACAGATACGCAGTATTTT.

The chain combines TRBV11-1 with TRBJ2-3; no reliable D call. Trimming shortened V by 5 bases and J by 6 bases, and 18 bases separated the two germline ends. Germline CDR1 reads SGHAT; CDR2 reads FQDESV (reference sequence). The CDR3 totals 15 residues. CDR3 residues: CASSHDRSDRDTQYF. The CDR3 nucleotides are TGTGCCAGCAGCCACGACCGGTCGGACCGGGATACGCAGTATTTT.